Included here is one TCR beta chain sequence, with context. Its antigen remains unidentified. Sample treatment: some 20 received Ad26.COV2.S at low or high dose, single or two shots; about 5 received placebo; per-sample allocation not given. Each sample was drawn 63 days after the first injection (of vaccine or placebo). This Boston cohort included adults aged 18-55 years. Assay used: immunoSEQ multiplex PCR; TCRdb lists only in-frame clones, some missing. The data show a few hundred thousand clones, around 90% seen once. This sample was included in a study of Ad26.COV2.S vaccination and SARS-CoV-2 variants. In the study overall: The COV1001 Ad26.COV2.S trial arm included the donor. The study gave Ad26.COV2.S intramuscularly, once or twice 56 days apart.

Regarding the study as a whole: Placebo recipients showed lower spike-specific TCR breadth than vaccinees.

This CDR3 has 15 amino acids. After removal of 4 bases from V and 4 bases from J, the junction contained 5 bases not matched to a gene. Germline assignment: CDR1 LGHDT and CDR2 YNNKEL (reference sequence). The receptor was derived from a person aged 18-60 years who received the Ad26.COV2.S COVID-19 vaccine or a placebo. The sample in question was peripheral blood, obtained in a trial of Ad26.COV2.S vaccine versus placebo. The V call is TRBV3-1 (or the pseudogene TRBV3-2), the J call TRBJ1-4, with 8 positions matching TRBD1. The CDR3: CASSRQDRGNEKLFF. In DNA form, the CDR3 reads TGTGCCAGCAGCCGCCAAGACAGGGGTAATGAAAAACTGTTTTTT.